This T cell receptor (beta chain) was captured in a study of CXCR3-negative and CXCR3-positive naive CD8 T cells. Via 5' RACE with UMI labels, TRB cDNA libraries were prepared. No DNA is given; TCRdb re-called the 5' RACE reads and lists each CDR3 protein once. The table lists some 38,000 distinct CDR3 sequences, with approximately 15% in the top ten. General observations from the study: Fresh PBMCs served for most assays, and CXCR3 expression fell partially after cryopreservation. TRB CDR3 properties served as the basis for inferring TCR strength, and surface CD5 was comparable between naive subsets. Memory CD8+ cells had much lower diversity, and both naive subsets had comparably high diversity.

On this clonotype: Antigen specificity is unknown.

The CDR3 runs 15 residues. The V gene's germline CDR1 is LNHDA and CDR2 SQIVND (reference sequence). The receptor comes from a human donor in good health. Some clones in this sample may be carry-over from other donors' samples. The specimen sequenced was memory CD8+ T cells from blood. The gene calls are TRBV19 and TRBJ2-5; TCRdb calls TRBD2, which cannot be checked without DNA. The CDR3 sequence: CASSSQRGHQETQYF.